This TCR beta chain was sequenced for a study of beta chain features in type 1 diabetes. Study results and caveats: TCRB CDR3s were moderately but significantly shorter in Type 1 diabetes patients in all four CD4+ subsets.

The sequenced template was cDNA made from the entire isolated RNA. Sequenced by immunoSEQ multiplex PCR; TCRdb stores in-frame clones only, minus some. Of 300,000 to 450,000 clones in the sample, around 10% were seen once. This clone has a count of ten or more. Its specificity is not known. The length of the CDR3 is 12 residues. CDR1 SGHDT and CDR2 YYEEEE come from the germline V gene. V lost 4 bases, J lost 15 bases, and 17 bases lay in between. The chain is built from TRBV5-6 and TRBJ2-4, with D possibly TRBD1 on 6 matching bases. The TCR sequence derives from a man aged 25 to 45 with type 1 diabetes. Sequencing used central memory CD4+ T cells from blood. As DNA, the CDR3 is TGTGCCAGCAGCCCAGGGTTGGGGGCTTCGTACTTC. Translation gives CASSPGLGASYF.